This T cell receptor beta chain was sequenced during a study of breast tumors, draining lymph nodes, adjacent tissues. Study-wide results and caveats: Tumor and nontumor repertoires were significantly more similar in luminal-like than in basal-like breast cancer. That most tumor T cells come from lymph nodes remained unproven.

Using its own MiXCR run on the multiplex PCR reads, TCRdb lists one record per CDR3 protein. The repertoire holds approximately 170,000 distinct CDR3 sequences, with approximately 30% as singletons. Samples came from axillary lymph nodes draining the breast cancer. CDR3 length equals 13 residues. Germline V gene lookup returns CDR1 MNHEY and CDR2 SVGEGT. After removal of 6 bases from V and 7 bases from J, the junction contained 8 bases not matched to a gene. This clonotype was recorded a few times. The antigen remains unidentified. Sample: axillary lymph node tissue. The rearrangement links TRBV6-2 or TRBV6-3 to TRBJ1-2, with 7 bases fitting TRBD1. This TCR was sampled from a female donor with breast cancer. Some clones in this sample may be carry-over from other donors' samples. The CDR3 region is CASRTGQPLGYTF. DNA of the CDR3: TGTGCCAGCAGGACGGGACAGCCACTTGGCTACACCTTC.